Each of the 22 T cell receptor beta chains below was sequenced from the same sample in a study of T cells in localized non-small cell lung cancer. The assay was immunoSEQ multiplex PCR, and TCRdb's table has in-frame clones only and misses some. The sample includes under 4,000 clones, 15% to 25% seen only once; the top ten take roughly 5%. The specimen was lung tumor tissue, collected before any cancer treatment. Source of these receptors: a female donor over 55 with stage II lung adenocarcinoma.

This clone appeared a few times. This chain joins TRBV28 and TRBJ1-5; D remains ambiguous. This CDR3 contains 13 residues. The V and J ends lost 2 bases and 0 bases respectively, with 2 bases between them. The V gene's germline CDR1 is MDHEN and CDR2 SYDVKM. CDR3 sequence (DNA): TGTGCCAGCAGTTTAAATAGCAATCAGCCCCAGCATTTT. Protein: CASSLNSNQPQHF.

This clone was seen only a few times. The V gene is TRBV6-8, the J gene TRBJ2-3; D not resolved. Between the trimmed V and J ends, which lost 2 bases and 5 bases, there was a span of 14 bases. This CDR3 spans 15 amino acids. The V gene's germline CDR1 is MNHGY and CDR2 SAAAGT. CDR3 protein: CASSYGFNSGDTQYF. Here the CDR3 DNA reads TGTGCCAGCAGTTACGGGTTTAACTCAGGAGATACGCAGTATTTT.

This clone was seen just once. The chain combines TRBV5-1 with TRBJ2-1, with D tentatively TRBD2 (6 bases). CDR3 length: 16 residues. Germline V gene sequence: CDR1 SGHRS, CDR2 YFSETQ. V shed 0 bases and J shed 3 bases, with 13 bases lying between them. The CDR3 nucleotides are TGCGCCAGCAGCTTGGTGATAGCGGAGTTCTACAATGAGCAGTTCTTC. Translation: CASSLVIAEFYNEQFF. The full variable domain, its missing parts supplied by reference TRBV5-1 and TRBJ2-1, is KAGVTQTPRYLIKTRGQQVTLSCSPISGHRSVSWYQQTPGQGLQFLFEYFSETQRNKGNFPGRFSGRQFSNSRSEMNVSTLELGDSALYLCASSLVIAEFYNEQFFGPGTRLTVL.

By share, this clone ranks as medium-sized. The V call is TRBV11-3, the J call TRBJ2-2; D not certain. CDR1 and CDR2 (germline): SGHNT, YENEEA. V was shortened by 2 bases and J by 4 bases, with 8 bases between the two germline ends. This CDR3 contains 14 residues. CDR3 residues: CASSLKPTTGELFF. The CDR3 nucleotides are TGTGCCAGCAGCTTAAAGCCAACCACCGGGGAGCTGTTTTTT. Looking up the rest from reference TRBV11-3 and TRBJ2-2 gives the full variable domain: EAGVVQSPRYKIIEKKQPVAFWCNPISGHNTLYWYLQNLGQGPELLIRYENEEAVDDSQLPKDRFSAERLKGVDSTLKIQPAELGDSAVYLCASSLKPTTGELFFGEGSRLTVL.

This clone was observed a few times. This chain connects TRBV11-3 to TRBJ2-4; 16 bases are shared with TRBD2. The CDR3 is made up of 17 amino acids. The germline V gene encodes CDR1 SGHNT and CDR2 YENEEA. The V and J ends lost 1 base and 6 bases, in that order; junction bases with no gene match: 3. CDR3 sequence reads: CASSLGGTSGRGNIQYF. The CDR3 nucleotides read TGTGCCAGCAGCTTAGGGGGGACTAGCGGGAGGGGAAACATTCAGTACTTC.

This clone showed up just a few times. The V gene is TRBV6-8, the J gene TRBJ2-7; no clear D gene. Germline V gene lookup returns CDR1 MNHGY and CDR2 SAAAGT. V gave up 5 bases and J gave up 2 bases, with 7 bases separating them. The CDR3 is 12 residues long. DNA for the CDR3: TGTGCCAGCAGTCGAGAGGCCTACGAGCAGTACTTC. Its protein product is CASSREAYEQYF.

This clone has a single count. The chain combines TRBV19 with TRBJ2-6; no clear D gene. Germline CDR1 LNHDA, CDR2 SQIVND (reference sequence). The CDR3 is 15 amino acids. Trimming took 6 bases from V and 1 from J, leaving 10 bases between them. CDR3 coding DNA: TGTGCCAGTAGCCGAGGCGAATCTGGGGCCAACGTCCTGACTTTC. Encoded protein: CASSRGESGANVLTF.

As to this clone: A junction boundary mismatches the germline segment, possibly from a read error. The J gene is TRBJ1-4, the V gene TRBV7-4, with D unclear. The CDR3 covers 13 residues. Germline V CDR1 and CDR2: SGHVT, SQSDAQ. CDR3 residues: CASSQDVGMGQIF. The DNA for the CDR3 is TGTGCCAGCAGCCAAGATGTGGGGATGGGTCAGATTTTT. The full variable domain, its missing parts supplied by reference TRBV7-4 and TRBJ1-4, is GAGVSQSPRYKVAKRGRDVALRCDSISGHVTLYWYRQTLGQGSEVLTYSQSDAQRDKSGRPSGRFSAERPERSVSTLKIQRTEQGDSAVYLCASSQDVGMGQIFGSGTQLSVL.

The V call is TRBV6-8, the J call TRBJ2-7; perhaps TRBD1 as D (5 bases). V lost 1 base and J 3 bases, leaving 7 bases between the germline ends. The CDR3 has 13 residues. Germline V CDR1 and CDR2: MNHGY, SAAAGT. CDR3: CASSYFQGYEQYF. Written as DNA, the CDR3 is TGTGCCAGCAGTTACTTTCAGGGCTACGAGCAGTACTTC.

The V and J genes are TRBV10-3 and TRBJ2-7; D not resolved. V shed 10 bases and J shed 0 bases, with 19 bases lying between them. The CDR3 extends over 15 amino acids. From germline, CDR1 is ENHRY and CDR2 SYGVKD. The chain's CDR3 is CASRTESYHSYEQYF. CDR3 nucleotide sequence: TGTGCCAGCCGGACGGAATCCTATCACTCCTACGAGCAGTACTTC.

The chain joins TRBV6-8 to TRBJ1-1; D unresolved. Germline V gene data show CDR1 as MNHGY and CDR2 as SAAAGT. The CDR3 totals 15 residues. V shed 5 bases and J shed 1 base, with 14 bases lying between them. CDR3 amino acids: CASSPASGGNTEAFF. Written as DNA, the CDR3 is TGTGCCAGCAGTCCAGCGTCAGGAGGGAACACTGAAGCTTTCTTT.

This clone was detected only a few times. This chain uses TRBV5-1 with TRBJ2-3; 9 bases are a match to TRBD2. CDR1 and CDR2 (germline): SGHRS, YFSETQ. After removal of 0 bases from V and 4 bases from J, the junction contained 3 bases not matched to a gene. This CDR3 has 15 residues. Here the CDR3 reads CASSLVAGVSDTQYF. The CDR3 DNA is TGCGCCAGCAGCTTGGTAGCGGGAGTGTCAGATACGCAGTATTTT.

This sequence joins TRBV5-1 and TRBJ2-5, with TRBD2 as a possible D gene (6 bases). Trimming removed 4 bases from V and 4 bases from J, with 14 bases in between. Germline loops: CDR1 SGHRS, CDR2 YFSETQ. The CDR3 covers 14 residues. The CDR3 is CASSPGLRAETQYF. Here the CDR3 DNA reads TGCGCCAGCAGCCCGGGACTTCGCGCAGAGACCCAGTACTTC.

The table lists this clone with a few counts. The J gene is TRBJ2-3, the V gene TRBV4-1; 8 nucleotides line up with TRBD2. The CDR3 totals 15 residues. J was trimmed by 4 bases and V by 5 bases; bases with no gene match: 8. Germline V gene sequence: CDR1 MGHRA, CDR2 YSYEKL. The CDR3 is CASSAQAGDADTQYF. The CDR3 DNA reads as TGCGCCAGCAGCGCCCAAGCGGGAGATGCAGATACGCAGTATTTT.

The V and J genes are TRBV29-1 and TRBJ1-2, with 7 nucleotides matching TRBD1. Germline values: CDR1 SQVTM, CDR2 ANQGSEA. The CDR3 extends over 13 amino acids. Trimming at V came to 7 bases and at J to 4 bases, leaving 9 bases not matched to a gene. This CDR3 is CSAGGGASYGYTF. The DNA for the CDR3 is TGCAGCGCAGGGGGGGGCGCGAGCTATGGCTACACCTTC.

V usage is TRBV11-3 and J usage is TRBJ2-1; maybe TRBD1 (7 bases). This CDR3 is 17 amino acids long. Germline CDR1 SGHNT, CDR2 YENEEA. Trimming stripped 4 bases from V and 0 bases from J, with 16 bases between. CDR3 in amino acids: CASSWGDSEISYNEQFF. The CDR3 DNA reads TGTGCCAGCAGCTGGGGGGACAGTGAGATCTCCTACAATGAGCAGTTCTTC.

The genes are TRBV29-1 and TRBJ2-1, with 14 bases matching TRBD2. The germline V gene encodes CDR1 SQVTM and CDR2 ANQGSEA. Trimming took 5 bases from V and 6 from J; bases not matched to a gene: 6. The CDR3 loop spans 15 amino acids. DNA of the CDR3: TGCAGCGTTAAGGCCGGGACTAGCGGGAGCAATGAGCAGTTCTTC. The encoded protein is CSVKAGTSGSNEQFF.

This clone was detected a few times. The chain joins TRBV7-8 to TRBJ2-3, with TRBD2 identical over 8 bases. Unmatched junction bases numbered 4, after V lost 2 bases and J lost 3 bases. Looked up from germline, CDR1 is SGHVS and CDR2 is FQNEAQ. The CDR3 has 15 residues. The CDR3 region is CASSLTGGGTDTQYF. The CDR3 DNA sequence: TGTGCCAGCAGCTTAACCGGGGGGGGTACAGATACGCAGTATTTT.

The chain couples TRBV11-3 to TRBJ2-7; 12 positions agree with TRBD1. The V and J ends lost 4 bases and 3 bases, in that order; junction bases with no gene match: 7. The CDR3 is made up of 16 amino acids. Looked up from germline, CDR1 is SGHNT and CDR2 is YENEEA. The CDR3: CASSWGQGASNYEQYF. The CDR3 bases are TGTGCCAGCAGCTGGGGACAGGGGGCTTCTAACTACGAGCAGTACTTC.

The genes are TRBV11-3 and TRBJ1-5; D is possibly TRBD1 (6 bases). The CDR3 is made up of 16 amino acids. The V gene lost 8 bases and the J gene lost 2 bases, with 19 bases spanning the gap. Germline V gene data show CDR1 as SGHNT and CDR2 as YENEEA. The CDR3 bases are TGTGCCAGCTGGGGGACAACCTTCCAGGGCAATCAGCCCCAGCATTTT. It yields the protein CASWGTTFQGNQPQHF.

This clone is labeled medium-sized. The rearrangement joins TRBV11-3 to TRBJ2-2, with D unclear. V shed 2 bases and J shed 2 bases, with 6 bases lying between them. There are 14 residues in the CDR3. Germline assignment: CDR1 SGHNT and CDR2 YENEEA. The CDR3 DNA reads TGTGCCAGCAGCTTATGGATCAACACCGGGGAGCTGTTTTTT. It translates to CASSLWINTGELFF.

This clone came up a few times. The chain has TRBV6-7 and TRBJ2-7; D is possibly TRBD1 or TRBD2 (7 bases each). TRBV6-7 is flagged as an ORF with uncertain function. This CDR3 has 12 amino acids. V shed 7 bases and J shed 4 bases, with 11 bases lying between them. The CDR3 sequence: CASTQGGYEQYF. The DNA for the CDR3 is TGTGCCAGCACCCAGGGGGGGTACGAGCAGTACTTC.